Given below is one T cell receptor beta chain in context. The CDR3 covers 14 residues. Germline V gene lookup returns CDR1 SGHTA and CDR2 FQGNSA. J was trimmed by 11 bases and V by 5 bases; bases with no gene match: 13. These data originate in a study of cytomegalovirus exposure and HLA in healthy donors. PCR employed 60 Vbeta and 13 Jbeta primers. Using immunoSEQ multiplex PCR, the repertoire was profiled, and TCRdb retains in-frame clones only, with some absent. The sample includes about 130,000 clones, 82% of them seen just once. The V and J genes are TRBV7-2 and TRBJ1-1, with 8 bases aligning to TRBD1. The source material was PBMCs. This TCR derives from a woman in her forties or fifties in good health and CMV-seropositive. CDR3 loop: CASSRLPGQGVAFF. The CDR3 coding sequence is TGTGCCAGCAGCAGACTACCTGGACAGGGAGTGGCTTTCTTT. The variable domain in full, completed from reference TRBV7-2 and TRBJ1-1, reads GAGVSQSPSNKVTEKGKDVELRCDPISGHTALYWYRQSLGQGLEFLIYFQGNSAPDKSGLPSDRFSAERTGGSVSTLTIQRTQQEDSAVYLCASSRLPGQGVAFFGQGTRLTVV.